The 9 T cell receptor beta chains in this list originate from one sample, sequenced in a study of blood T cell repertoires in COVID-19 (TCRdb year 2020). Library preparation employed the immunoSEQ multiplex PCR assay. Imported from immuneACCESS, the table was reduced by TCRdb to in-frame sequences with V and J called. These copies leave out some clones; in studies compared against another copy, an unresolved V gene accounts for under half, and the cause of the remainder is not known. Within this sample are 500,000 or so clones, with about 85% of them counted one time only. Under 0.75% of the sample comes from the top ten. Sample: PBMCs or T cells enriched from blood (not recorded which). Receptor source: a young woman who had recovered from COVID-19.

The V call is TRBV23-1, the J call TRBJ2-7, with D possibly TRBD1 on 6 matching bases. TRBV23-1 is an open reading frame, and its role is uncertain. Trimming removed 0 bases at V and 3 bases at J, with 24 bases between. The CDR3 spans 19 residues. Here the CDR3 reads CASSQSRQGLRYRVYEQYF. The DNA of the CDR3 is TGCGCCAGCAGTCAATCGCGGCAGGGGCTACGGTATCGGGTCTACGAGCAGTACTTC.

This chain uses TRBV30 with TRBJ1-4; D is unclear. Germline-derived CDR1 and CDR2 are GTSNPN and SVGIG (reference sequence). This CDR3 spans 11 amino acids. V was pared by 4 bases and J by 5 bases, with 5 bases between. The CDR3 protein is CAWNENEKLFF. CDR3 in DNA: TGTGCCTGGAATGAGAATGAAAAACTGTTTTTT. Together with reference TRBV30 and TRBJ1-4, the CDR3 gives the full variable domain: SQTIHQWPATLVQPVGSPLSLECTVEGTSNPNLYWYRQAAGRGLQLLFYSVGIGQISSEVPQNLSASRPQDRQFILSSKKLLLSDSGFYLCAWNENEKLFFGSGTQLSVL.

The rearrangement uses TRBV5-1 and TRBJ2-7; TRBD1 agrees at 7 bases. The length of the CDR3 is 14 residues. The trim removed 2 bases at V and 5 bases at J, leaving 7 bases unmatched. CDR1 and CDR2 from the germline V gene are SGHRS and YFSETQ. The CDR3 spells CASSFDREYDEQYF. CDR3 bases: TGCGCCAGCAGCTTCGACAGGGAGTATGACGAGCAGTACTTC.

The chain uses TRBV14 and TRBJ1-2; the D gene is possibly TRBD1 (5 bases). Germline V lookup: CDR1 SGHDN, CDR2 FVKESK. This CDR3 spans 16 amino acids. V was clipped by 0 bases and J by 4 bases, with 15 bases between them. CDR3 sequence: CASSQESQGRLYGYTF. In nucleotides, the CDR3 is TGTGCCAGCAGCCAAGAAAGCCAGGGTCGCCTCTATGGCTACACCTTC.

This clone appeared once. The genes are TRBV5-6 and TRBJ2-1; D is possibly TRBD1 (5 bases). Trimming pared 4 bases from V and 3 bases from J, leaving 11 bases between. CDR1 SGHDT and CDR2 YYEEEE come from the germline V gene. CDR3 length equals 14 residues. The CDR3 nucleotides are TGTGCCAGCAGCCCTAAGGGGATCTACAATGAGCAGTTCTTC. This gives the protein CASSPKGIYNEQFF.

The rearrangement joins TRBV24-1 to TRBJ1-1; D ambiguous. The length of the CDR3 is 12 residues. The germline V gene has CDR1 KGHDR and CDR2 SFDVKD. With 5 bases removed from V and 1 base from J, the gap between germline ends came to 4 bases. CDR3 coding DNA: TGTGCCACCAGTGGTCAGAACACTGAAGCTTTCTTT. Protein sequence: CATSGQNTEAFF.

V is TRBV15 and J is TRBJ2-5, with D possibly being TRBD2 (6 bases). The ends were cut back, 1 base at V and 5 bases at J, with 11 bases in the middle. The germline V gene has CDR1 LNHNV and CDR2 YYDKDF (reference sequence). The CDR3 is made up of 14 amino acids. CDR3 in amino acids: CATSRAGVRETQYF. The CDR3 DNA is TGTGCCACCAGCAGAGCGGGGGTCCGGGAGACCCAGTACTTC.

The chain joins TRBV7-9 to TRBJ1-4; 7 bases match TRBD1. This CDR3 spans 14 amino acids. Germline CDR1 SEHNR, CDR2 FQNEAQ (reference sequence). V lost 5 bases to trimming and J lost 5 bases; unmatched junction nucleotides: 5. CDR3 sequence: CASSDRVVNEKLFF. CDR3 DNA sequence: TGTGCCAGCAGCGACAGGGTCGTAAATGAAAAACTGTTTTTT.

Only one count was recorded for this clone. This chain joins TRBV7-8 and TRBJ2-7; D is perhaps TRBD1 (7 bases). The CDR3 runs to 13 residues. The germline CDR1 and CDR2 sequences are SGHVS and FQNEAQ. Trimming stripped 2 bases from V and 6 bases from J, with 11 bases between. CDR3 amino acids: CASSLSQGGEQYF. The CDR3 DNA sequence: TGTGCCAGCAGCTTATCTCAGGGGGGCGAGCAGTACTTC.